Each of the 14 T cell receptor beta chains below was sequenced from the same sample in a study of T-cell memory formation after mild COVID-19. TCRdb re-called the 5' RACE reads with MiXCR, one entry per CDR3 protein. The data hold some 180,000 distinct CDR3 sequences, with over 10% observed a single time. The material sequenced was PBMCs or a T cell subset sorted from them (not recorded which). Receptor source: a man in his late teens or twenties who had mild COVID-19 (a few samples of this study predate the infection). Cell type and time point are not known.

This clonotype was detected a few times. This chain uses TRBV10-3 with TRBJ1-4; tentative D call: TRBD1 (6 bases). Germline V gives CDR1 ENHRY, CDR2 SYGVKD. This CDR3 has 13 residues. V dropped 8 bases and J dropped 0 bases, with 7 bases sitting between them. CDR3 sequence (DNA): TGTGCCATCGGACAGTCAACTAATGAAAAACTGTTTTTT. Translating it yields CAIGQSTNEKLFF.

This clonotype was found many times. The chain is built from TRBV6-5 and TRBJ2-7, with a weak D call TRBD1 (7 bases). The CDR3 is 15 amino acids. Trimming took off 2 bases at V and 6 bases at J, with 17 bases between the two ends. Germline V gene lookup returns CDR1 MNHEY and CDR2 SVGAGI. The CDR3 bases are TGTGCCAGCAGTTACCGGGTGTCAGGGGGGCGCGAGCAGTACTTC. It yields the protein CASSYRVSGGREQYF.

In this sample, this clonotype turned up many times. The chain is built from TRBV7-9 and TRBJ1-5, with D maybe TRBD1 (5 bases). Germline V gene data show CDR1 as SEHNR and CDR2 as FQNEAQ (reference sequence). The CDR3 covers 15 residues. The ends were cut back, 3 bases at V and 3 bases at J, with 12 bases in the middle. CDR3 amino acids: CASSLGLEANQPQHF. CDR3 bases: TGTGCCAGCAGCTTGGGACTGGAGGCCAATCAGCCCCAGCATTTT.

In this sample, this clonotype turned up many times. V gene TRBV5-1 combines with J gene TRBJ2-3; the match to TRBD1 covers 7 bases. V was clipped by 0 bases and J by 4 bases; unmatched bases: 5. CDR3 size: 15 residues. The germline gives CDR1 SGHRS, CDR2 YFSETQ. The CDR3 here is CASSLGLTGSDTQYF. The CDR3 DNA reads TGCGCCAGCAGCTTGGGACTGACAGGGTCAGATACGCAGTATTTT.

The chain joins TRBV3-1 to TRBJ1-6; D unresolved. V was shortened by 1 base and J by 13 bases, with 17 bases between the two germline ends. Germline CDR1 and CDR2: LGHDT and YNNKEL (reference sequence). The CDR3 is 15 amino acids. CDR3 sequence reads: CASSQGLPGPFPLHF. The CDR3 DNA sequence: TGTGCCAGCAGCCAAGGACTCCCAGGTCCTTTTCCCCTCCACTTT.

This clonotype was found a few times. V is TRBV11-2 and J is TRBJ2-2; TRBD1 is a possible D gene (5 bases). The CDR3 sequence is 16 residues long. Trimming took 5 bases from V and 5 from J, leaving 18 bases between them. The germline V gene encodes CDR1 SGHAT and CDR2 FQNNGV. CDR3 DNA sequence: TGTGCCAGCAGCCCTGGGGCAGGCCGGCGGACCGGGGAGCTGTTTTTT. Residues: CASSPGAGRRTGELFF.

The chain carries TRBV11-2 and TRBJ2-4; D perhaps matches TRBD1 (5 bases). The CDR3 is 12 amino acids. V lost 10 bases and J lost 6, with 13 bases in between. Germline CDR1 and CDR2: SGHAT and FQNNGV. CDR3 amino acids: CATAGQGNIQYF. In nucleotides, the CDR3 is TGTGCCACCGCCGGCCAGGGAAACATTCAGTACTTC.

This clonotype was found a few times. This sequence joins TRBV7-2 and TRBJ1-2; D is perhaps TRBD1 (6 bases). In germline, CDR1 is SGHTA, CDR2 FQGNSA. The CDR3 length is 15 residues. The V end lost 5 bases, the J end lost 3 bases, and 16 bases lay between the germline ends. The CDR3 nucleotides read TGTGCCAGCAGCAGATTACAGGGAGGGGACTATGGCTACACCTTC. This translates into CASSRLQGGDYGYTF.

The table lists this clonotype with many counts. J is TRBJ2-1 and V is TRBV12-3 or TRBV12-4, with D perhaps assigned TRBD1 or TRBD2 (5 bases each). Trimming took off 6 bases at V and 10 bases at J, with 10 bases between the two ends. The CDR3 runs 11 residues. The CDR3 reads CASSLRGEQFF. The CDR3 coding sequence is TGTGCCAGCAGCTTGAGGGGCGAGCAGTTCTTC.

The V and J genes are TRBV12-5 and TRBJ1-4, with D unresolved. The CDR3 covers 13 residues. The V end was cut by 1 base, the J end by 6 bases, with 6 bases between. Germline CDR1 reads LGHNT; CDR2 reads FRNRAP. CDR3 sequence (DNA): TGTGCTAGTGGTTTGGATCACCATGAAAAACTGTTTTTT. Encoded protein: CASGLDHHEKLFF.

This clonotype was seen a few times. The chain is built from TRBV7-9 and TRBJ1-5; tentatively, D is TRBD1 (5 bases). Germline V CDR1 and CDR2: SEHNR, FQNEAQ (reference sequence). CDR3 length: 16 residues. The V end was cut by 5 bases, the J end by 5 bases, with 19 bases between. The CDR3 DNA sequence: TGTGCCAGCAGCGGGGCTCTCGGCCGGGGGGATCAGCCCCAGCATTTT. Translating it yields CASSGALGRGDQPQHF.

This rearrangement joins TRBV4-3 to TRBJ1-5; the D is unclear. Germline lookup yields CDR1 LGHNA and CDR2 YSLEER. CDR3 length equals 16 residues. V shed 1 base and J shed 3 bases, with 13 bases lying between them. In DNA, the CDR3 is TGCGCCAGCAGCCAAGGACTCAGGTCCGACAATCAGCCCCAGCATTTT. Protein: CASSQGLRSDNQPQHF.

This clonotype has at least ten counts. The J gene is TRBJ1-1, the V gene TRBV7-3, with D possibly matching TRBD1 (5 bases). The CDR3 covers 13 residues. Trimming cost V 6 bases and J 4 bases, with 12 bases left between them. Germline values: CDR1 SGHTA, CDR2 FQGTGA. CDR3 region: CASSPPGGTEAFF. The CDR3, as DNA: TGTGCCAGCAGTCCCCCGGGGGGCACTGAAGCTTTCTTT.

The sample holds a few counts of this clonotype. For the CDR3, the DNA is TGTGCCAGCAGCTTGGGCCCTGGCACTGAAGCTTTCTTT. This codes for CASSLGPGTEAFF. J is TRBJ1-1 and V is TRBV5-6; D is undetermined. The germline V gene encodes CDR1 SGHDT and CDR2 YYEEEE. The CDR3 length is 13 residues. V lost 0 bases, J lost 4 bases, and 7 bases lay in between.